This T cell receptor beta chain was sequenced in a study of CD4 T cells in relation to SARS-CoV-2 and coronaviruses. The CDR3 runs to 15 residues. The ends were cut back, 6 bases at V and 2 bases at J, with 17 bases in the middle. The germline V gene encodes CDR1 MNHEY and CDR2 SVGAGI. Libraries were prepared by immunoSEQ multiplex PCR; TCRdb keeps only in-frame clonotypes and omits some of them. The table includes around 54,000 clones, about 91% detected once. The chain uses TRBV6-5 and TRBJ2-7; weak D call: TRBD2 (5 bases). What was sequenced was naive CD4+ T cells from PBMCs. The subset: naive CD4+ T cells isolated by negative enrichment. The source of this sequence is an adult with COVID-19. CDR3: CASSRLASRAYEQYF. CDR3 DNA sequence: TGTGCCAGCAGCCGCCTGGCTAGCAGAGCCTACGAGCAGTACTTC.